This T cell receptor beta chain was retrieved from a study of regulatory T cells in long-lasting Graves disease. The time point was: newly diagnosed GD, antithyroid drugs for less than 3 months. Extracted PBMC RNA gave rise to the TCR library. Construction of TCR beta libraries relied on iRepertoire HTBI primers and on Arm-PCR targeting CDR3 regions. Each CDR3 protein is one row after TCRdb ran MiXCR on the multiplex PCR reads. The repertoire holds 400,000 to 650,000 distinct CDR3 sequences, with roughly a sixth as singletons. This clonotype has a count of ten or more. This sample also appeared in a second study, on T cells in Graves' hyperthyroidism and ophthalmopathy.

The sequence was obtained from a woman aged 40-65 years with Graves disease. The source was peripheral blood mononuclear cells (PBMCs), collected at new diagnosis, from a patient treated with antithyroid drugs.

The CDR3 loop reads CSARDPSGGSGTQYF. DNA for the CDR3: TGCAGTGCTAGAGATCCTAGCGGGGGGTCCGGGACCCAGTACTTC. The chain uses TRBV20-1 and TRBJ2-5, with 11 nucleotides matching TRBD2. CDR3 size: 15 residues. Trimming took 0 bases from V and 7 from J; bases not matched to a gene: 7. From germline, CDR1 is DFQATT and CDR2 SNEGSKA (reference sequence).